The 9 T cell receptor beta chains below all came from one sample that was sequenced in a study of shared clonotypes between healthy human individuals. Profiling relied on immunoSEQ multiplex PCR, and the TCRdb table lists in-frame clones only, not all of them. Here the sample spans about 820,000 clones, more than 85% being singletons. The naive CD8 fraction comprised CD45RO-negative cells positively selected for CCR7 and excluded terminally differentiated effector memory CD45RA+ cells. Sequenced input: naive CD8+ T cells sorted from blood. The receptors originated from a man aged 25 to 40 in good health.

The chain joins TRBV18 to TRBJ2-1; the match to TRBD2 covers 7 bases. This CDR3 has 15 residues. Looked up from germline, CDR1 is KGHSH and CDR2 is LQKENI. After removal of 2 bases from V and 3 bases from J, the junction contained 4 bases not matched to a gene. DNA for the CDR3: TGTGCCAGCTCACCAACGGGAGGCTACTACAATGAGCAGTTCTTC. Residues: CASSPTGGYYNEQFF.

The chain employs TRBV7-2 and TRBJ2-7, with 9 nucleotides matching TRBD1. The CDR3 is 15 amino acids. V lost 4 bases to trimming and J lost 3 bases; unmatched junction nucleotides: 7. The germline gives CDR1 SGHTA, CDR2 FQGNSA. CDR3 in DNA: TGTGCCAGCAGCTCCGGGACAGGGCGATACTACGAGCAGTACTTC. This translates into CASSSGTGRYYEQYF.

Turning to this clone: The identical CDR3 is also encoded by other nucleotide sequences in the sample. The J gene is TRBJ2-7, the V gene TRBV19; the match to TRBD1 covers 11 bases. Germline V CDR1 and CDR2: LNHDA, SQIVND (reference sequence). This CDR3 spans 14 amino acids. The trim removed 5 bases at V and 3 bases at J, leaving 3 bases unmatched. CDR3 sequence: CASSPGQGDYEQYF. The CDR3 DNA is TGTGCCAGTAGTCCGGGACAGGGGGACTACGAGCAGTACTTC.

This clone was seen only once. CDR3 loop: CASSLGRDSMNTEAFF. CDR3 bases: TGTGCCAGCAGCTTAGGGCGGGACAGTATGAACACTGAAGCTTTCTTT. This sequence joins TRBV7-6 and TRBJ1-1; 7 bases line up with TRBD1. CDR1 is SGHVS, CDR2 FNYEAQ, per germline. The CDR3 spans 16 residues. J gave up 0 bases and V 1 base, and 5 bases lay outside the gene matches. Looking up the rest from reference TRBV7-6 and TRBJ1-1 gives the full variable domain: GAGVSQSPRYKVTKRGQDVALRCDPISGHVSLYWYRQALGQGPEFLTYFNYEAQQDKSGLPNDRFSAERPEGSISTLTIQRTEQRDSAMYRCASSLGRDSMNTEAFFGQGTRLTVV.

J is TRBJ2-3 and V is TRBV5-1; D is uncertain. The CDR3 sequence is 15 residues long. The germline V gene encodes CDR1 SGHRS and CDR2 YFSETQ. V dropped 0 bases and J dropped 3 bases, with 11 bases sitting between them. The CDR3 region is CASSLELPPTDTQYF. The DNA of the CDR3 is TGCGCCAGCAGCTTGGAACTCCCACCGACAGATACGCAGTATTTT.

This clone was counted between two and nine times. V is TRBV14 and J is TRBJ2-5, with D perhaps matching TRBD1 (7 bases). Trimming took off 1 base at V and 2 bases at J, with 11 bases between the two ends. Germline-derived CDR1 and CDR2 are SGHDN and FVKESK. The CDR3 extends over 15 amino acids. CDR3 nucleotides: TGTGCCAGCAGCCAAGGAGCAGGGGGGCAAGAGACCCAGTACTTC. Protein product: CASSQGAGGQETQYF.

This clone was observed a few times. This sequence joins TRBV4-1 and TRBJ1-5, with D perhaps TRBD1 (5 bases). Germline CDR1 is MGHRA and CDR2 is YSYEKL. The CDR3 is 18 amino acids. Trimming pared 7 bases from V and 0 bases from J, leaving 22 bases between. The CDR3 loop reads CASTAIFPVGDSNQPQHF. The DNA of the CDR3 is TGCGCCAGCACCGCAATCTTCCCGGTGGGGGATAGCAATCAGCCCCAGCATTTT.

The V and J genes are TRBV4-3 and TRBJ2-7; no clear D. This CDR3 is 13 amino acids long. Trimming pared 0 bases from V and 2 bases from J, leaving 5 bases between. CDR1 is LGHNA, CDR2 YSLEER, per germline. The CDR3 reads CASSQDGPYEQYF. CDR3 nucleotide sequence: TGCGCCAGCAGCCAAGATGGTCCCTACGAGCAGTACTTC.

The CDR3 loop is CASSFSPFGGTEAFF. CDR3 DNA: TGTGCCAGCAGTTTCAGCCCCTTTGGAGGCACTGAAGCTTTCTTT. J is TRBJ1-1 and V is TRBV28; D remains ambiguous. CDR1 MDHEN and CDR2 SYDVKM come from the germline V gene. The CDR3 has 15 residues. V lost 3 bases to trimming and J lost 4 bases, with 15 bases between them.